Listed below are T cell receptor beta chains from one sample, sequenced in a study of siplizumab effects on memory and regulatory T cells. Measured with immunoSEQ multiplex PCR; TCRdb has only the in-frame clones, and not every one. This sample has tens of thousands of clones, with approximately 87% found just once. Sequencing input: memory CD4+ T cells sorted from blood. The receptors here all came from a human donor in good health. Both conserved end residues are part of each CDR3. Each record gives: V gene, D gene, J gene, clone size, CDR3 protein, CDR3 DNA. A D gene is named only where the DNA matches it firmly. Expanded clones get a size class; other rows say once, few or many, or leave the size out.

>TRBV5-3|.|TRBJ2-7|.
CARSWDRYEQYF
TGTGCCAGAAGCTGGGACCGGTACGAGCAGTACTTC
>TRBV5-1|TRBD2|TRBJ2-1|once
CASSSSGGSLLDEQFF
TGCGCCAGCAGCTCAAGCGGGGGGTCCCTCCTGGATGAGCAGTTCTTC
>TRBV6-5|.|TRBJ2-7|once
CASRPDSSYEQYF
TGTGCCAGCAGACCGGACAGCTCCTACGAGCAGTACTTC
>TRBV7-2|TRBD2|TRBJ2-1|.
CASSFMVRGGANEQFF
TGTGCCAGCAGCTTCATGGTGCGCGGGGGGGCTAATGAGCAGTTCTTC
>TRBV27|TRBD2|TRBJ2-7|.
CASSLQRGADYEQYF
TGTGCCAGCAGTTTACAGCGGGGGGCCGACTACGAGCAGTACTTC
>TRBV7-8|.|TRBJ1-1|.
CASTQAGGRTEAFF
TGTGCCAGCACCCAAGCGGGGGGACGCACTGAAGCTTTCTTT
>TRBV11-3|.|TRBJ1-1|.
CASSFGLNTEAFF
TGTGCCAGCAGCTTCGGACTGAACACTGAAGCTTTCTTT
>TRBV7-2|TRBD1|TRBJ1-5|.
CASSSDRGSQPQHF
TGTGCCAGCAGCTCCGACAGGGGTAGTCAGCCCCAGCATTTT
>TRBV5-1|TRBD2|TRBJ2-2|.
CASSLGLAGPSELFF
TGCGCCAGCAGCTTGGGACTAGCGGGACCCTCGGAGCTGTTTTTT
>TRBV2|.|TRBJ2-7|.
CASSVPGEQYF
TGTGCCAGCAGTGTCCCGGGCGAGCAGTACTTC
>TRBV10-3|.|TRBJ1-1|few
CAISVLPDRNTEAFF
TGTGCCATCAGTGTCTTGCCGGACAGGAACACTGAAGCTTTCTTT
>TRBV11-2|.|TRBJ2-5|.
CASSRRPASQETQYF
TGTGCCAGCAGCCGCCGCCCGGCTAGCCAAGAGACCCAGTACTTC
>TRBV4-1|.|TRBJ2-1|.
CASSQDSDSYNEQFF
TGCGCCAGCAGCCAAGATAGCGACTCCTACAATGAGCAGTTCTTC
>TRBV21-1|.|TRBJ1-5|.
CASSKVQGNQPQHF
TGTGCCAGCAGCAAAGTTCAGGGCAATCAGCCCCAGCATTTT
>TRBV18|.|TRBJ1-5|once
CASSPERLSNQPQHF
TGTGCCAGCTCACCAGAGAGGCTGAGCAATCAGCCCCAGCATTTT
>TRBV6-5|.|TRBJ2-1|.
CASSYAGTTKSDEQFF
TGTGCCAGCAGTTACGCCGGGACGACCAAGAGCGATGAGCAGTTCTTC
>TRBV11-2|TRBD1|TRBJ1-1|.
CASSLEQGLTEAFF
TGTGCCAGCAGCTTAGAACAGGGGTTGACTGAAGCTTTCTTT
>TRBV7-2|.|TRBJ2-3|.
CASSLAGSFSTDTQYF
TGTGCCAGCAGCTTAGCAGGGTCCTTTTCCACAGATACGCAGTATTTT
>TRBV9|.|TRBJ2-3|.
CASSIQSSRSTDTQYF
TGTGCCAGCAGCATTCAATCCTCTCGTAGCACAGATACGCAGTATTTT
>TRBV7-6|TRBD2|TRBJ2-7|.
CASRQGLLAEQYF
TGTGCCAGCAGGCAGGGACTATTGGCCGAGCAGTACTTC
>TRBV23-1|.|TRBJ1-6|.
CASRNSPLHF
TGCGCCAGCAGAAATTCACCCCTCCACTTT
>TRBV18|.|TRBJ1-5|.
CASSPRGGMGNQPQHF
TGTGCCAGCTCACCACGGGGGGGTATGGGCAATCAGCCCCAGCATTTT
>TRBV7-2|TRBD2|TRBJ2-1|.
CASSLYPRLAGNNEQFF
TGTGCCAGCAGCTTATATCCGAGACTAGCGGGGAACAATGAGCAGTTCTTC
>TRBV5-1|.|TRBJ2-2|.
CASSPQNGELFF
TGCGCCAGCAGCCCGCAGAACGGGGAGCTGTTTTTT
>TRBV18|.|TRBJ2-5|.
CASFSGFQETQYF
TGTGCCAGCTTCTCGGGTTTCCAAGAGACCCAGTACTTC
>TRBV7-8|TRBD1|TRBJ2-5|.
CASSLTGGEETQYF
TGTGCCAGCAGCTTGACAGGGGGCGAGGAGACCCAGTACTTC
>TRBV25-1|TRBD1|TRBJ1-1|.
CASSPRDRRDTEAFF
TGTGCCAGCAGTCCTCGGGACAGGAGGGACACTGAAGCTTTCTTT
>TRBV14|.|TRBJ1-1|.
CASSQAGLPRTF
TGTGCCAGCAGCCAAGCAGGGCTCCCTAGGACCTTT
>TRBV11-2|.|TRBJ2-3|.
CASSLDLITDTQYF
TGTGCCAGCAGCTTAGATCTGATCACAGATACGCAGTATTTT
>TRBV5-1|.|TRBJ2-1|.
CASSQGWVYNEQFF
TGCGCCAGCAGCCAGGGGTGGGTATACAATGAGCAGTTCTTC
>TRBV19|.|TRBJ1-1|.
CASRASRARNTEAFF
TGTGCCAGTAGGGCCTCGAGGGCGAGGAACACTGAAGCTTTCTTT
>TRBV4-1|TRBD1|TRBJ1-4|few
CASSQTTGSGEKLFF
TGCGCCAGCAGCCAAACGACAGGGTCCGGTGAAAAACTGTTTTTT
>TRBV5-1|.|TRBJ2-2|.
CASSSQGLAGELFF
TGCGCCAGCAGCTCCCAGGGGTTGGCCGGGGAGCTGTTTTTT
>TRBV10-1|TRBD1|TRBJ1-1|.
CASSSGGLGTEAFF
TGCGCCAGCAGTTCAGGGGGCCTAGGGACTGAAGCTTTCTTT
>TRBV7-6|.|TRBJ1-2|.
CASSLVSGVQSYGYTF
TGTGCCAGCAGCTTAGTTTCCGGGGTTCAATCCTATGGCTACACCTTC
>TRBV30|.|TRBJ1-4|.
CAWQSGGHEKLFF
TGTGCCTGGCAGTCTGGAGGGCACGAAAAACTGTTTTTT
>TRBV7-8|.|TRBJ2-7|.
CASSLVSRGGTYEQYF
TGTGCCAGCAGCTTAGTTAGTAGGGGAGGAACCTACGAGCAGTACTTC
>TRBV5-1|.|TRBJ2-5|once
CASSFSGGRETQYF
TGCGCCAGCAGCTTCTCGGGTGGGAGGGAGACCCAGTACTTC
>TRBV7-9|.|TRBJ2-7|.
CASRGPGSDEQYF
TGTGCCAGCAGGGGGCCGGGATCCGACGAGCAGTACTTC
>TRBV7-7|TRBD1|TRBJ2-3|.
CASSLGTGAADTQYF
TGTGCTAGCAGCTTAGGGACAGGGGCCGCAGATACGCAGTATTTT
>TRBV7-2|.|TRBJ2-3|once
CASSLDGSTDTQYF
TGTGCCAGCAGCTTAGACGGGAGCACAGATACGCAGTATTTT
>TRBV10-3|.|TRBJ1-1|.
CAIRKETTRDGTEAFF
TGTGCCATCAGAAAGGAGACGACTAGGGATGGGACTGAAGCTTTCTTT
>TRBV5-1|.|TRBJ2-7|.
CASSVDGQGPYEQYF
TGCGCCAGCAGCGTGGATGGACAAGGGCCCTACGAGCAGTACTTC
>TRBV19|.|TRBJ1-2|.
CASSIQGGWGSGYTF
TGTGCCAGTAGTATCCAGGGTGGTTGGGGCTCTGGCTACACCTTC
>TRBV11-2|TRBD2|TRBJ2-1|once
CASSPLAGSYNEQFF
TGTGCCAGCAGCCCTCTAGCGGGGTCATACAATGAGCAGTTCTTC
>TRBV28|.|TRBJ1-2|once
CASSLGGQGIQYGYTF
TGTGCCAGCAGTTTGGGAGGTCAGGGAATACAGTATGGCTACACCTTC
>TRBV4-2|.|TRBJ2-3|.
CASSGWGTTDTQYF
TGTGCCAGCAGCGGCTGGGGAACCACAGATACGCAGTATTTT
>TRBV29-1|.|TRBJ2-2|.
CSAQGVSAGELFF
TGCAGCGCCCAAGGGGTATCGGCCGGGGAGCTGTTTTTT
>TRBV18|TRBD2|TRBJ2-3|.
CASSPPLLAGGDTQYF
TGTGCCAGCTCACCTCCACTCCTAGCGGGAGGTGATACGCAGTATTTT
>TRBV15|.|TRBJ2-3|.
CATEGGLTDTQYF
TGTGCCACCGAGGGGGGCCTCACAGATACGCAGTATTTT
>TRBV7-2|TRBD1|TRBJ2-1|.
CASRTGQGWNEQFF
TGTGCCAGCAGGACAGGACAGGGCTGGAATGAGCAGTTCTTC
>TRBV7-2|.|TRBJ2-5|.
CASSPSSMSETQYF
TGTGCCAGCAGTCCTAGTTCAATGTCAGAGACCCAGTACTTC
>TRBV15|.|TRBJ2-3|.
CATSRARLVSTDTQYF
TGTGCCACCAGCAGAGCAAGGCTAGTTAGCACAGATACGCAGTATTTT